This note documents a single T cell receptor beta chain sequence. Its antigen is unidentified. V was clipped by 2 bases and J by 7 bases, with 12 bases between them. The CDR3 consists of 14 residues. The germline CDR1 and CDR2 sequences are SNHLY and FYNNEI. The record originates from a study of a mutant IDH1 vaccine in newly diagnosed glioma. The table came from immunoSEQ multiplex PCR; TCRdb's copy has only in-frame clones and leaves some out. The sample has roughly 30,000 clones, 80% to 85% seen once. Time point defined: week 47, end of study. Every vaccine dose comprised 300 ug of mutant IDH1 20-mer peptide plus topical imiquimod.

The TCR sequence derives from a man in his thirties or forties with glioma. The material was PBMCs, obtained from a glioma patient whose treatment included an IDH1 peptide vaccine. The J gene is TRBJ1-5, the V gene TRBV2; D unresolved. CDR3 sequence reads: CASSESGRLQPQHF. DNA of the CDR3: TGTGCCAGCAGTGAATCTGGTCGCCTCCAGCCCCAGCATTTT.